Shown below are 23 T cell receptor beta chains from a single sample sequenced in a study of T cells in Graves' hyperthyroidism and ophthalmopathy. Researchers took RNA transcripts and amplified the TCR beta CDR3 regions from them. The HTBI primer set drove a first-round RT-PCR of the TCR CDR3. From the multiplex PCR reads, TCRdb called clonotypes with MiXCR, one entry per CDR3 protein. The table records under 550,000 distinct CDR3 sequences, 15% to 20% of them present only once. Sequencing input: blood. The receptors derive from a man aged 35 to 55 with Graves' ophthalmopathy.

This clonotype appeared many times. The V and J genes are TRBV12-3 or TRBV12-4 and TRBJ1-2, with D possibly TRBD1 on 5 matching bases. V was pared by 2 bases and J by 4 bases, with 20 bases between. This CDR3 is built from 17 residues. In DNA, the CDR3 is TGTGCCAGCAGTTTAAGTGGGGCGGGGCGGCAGGTCTATGGCTACACCTTC. It is translated as CASSLSGAGRQVYGYTF.

The chain recombines TRBV7-2 with TRBJ1-5; D is possibly TRBD1 (6 bases). Trimming removed 3 bases at V and 11 bases at J, with 17 bases between. CDR3 length equals 14 residues. Germline CDR1 SGHTA, CDR2 FQGNSA. The CDR3 nucleotides read TGTGCCAGCAGCTTGACCCCAGGGGTAGGCTCCCAGCATTTT. The encoded protein is CASSLTPGVGSQHF.

Regarding this clonotype: Being one base from a much bigger clone, this may be a read error. This sequence joins TRBV2 and TRBJ2-1; TRBD2 matches at 9 bases. Germline CDR1 reads SNHLY; CDR2 reads FYNNEI. The CDR3 is made up of 14 amino acids. With 6 bases clipped from V and 7 bases from J, the junction kept 7 bases outside the gene matches. The CDR3 sequence: CASRIAGASNEQFF. The CDR3 DNA sequence: TGTGCCAGCAGGATAGCGGGAGCCTCTAATGAGCAGTTCTTC. Supplemented by reference TRBV2 and TRBJ2-1, the full variable domain reads EPEVTQTPSHQVTQMGQEVILRCVPISNHLYFYWYRQILGQKVEFLVSFYNNEISEKSEIFDDQFSVERPDGSNFTLKIRSTKLEDSAMYFCASRIAGASNEQFFGPGTRLTVL.

The chain has TRBV12-5 and TRBJ1-5; D unresolved. V lost 1 base and J 9 bases, leaving 7 bases between the germline ends. The CDR3 is made up of 12 amino acids. Germline values: CDR1 LGHNT, CDR2 FRNRAP. The CDR3 DNA reads as TGTGCTAGTGGTTTGGAGGTGGGGCCCCAGCATTTT. Amino acids: CASGLEVGPQHF.

V gene TRBV11-2 combines with J gene TRBJ2-3, with 15 bases aligning to TRBD2. This CDR3 spans 18 amino acids. J lost 3 bases, V lost 8 bases, and 12 bases had no gene match. Germline-derived CDR1 and CDR2 are SGHAT and FQNNGV. The CDR3: CASGYPPGLAGGTDTQYF. Written as DNA, the CDR3 is TGTGCCAGCGGATACCCCCCGGGACTAGCGGGGGGTACAGATACGCAGTATTTT. Complete variable domain (other parts from reference TRBV11-2 and TRBJ2-3): EAGVAQSPRYKIIEKRQSVAFWCNPISGHATLYWYQQILGQGPKLLIQFQNNGVVDDSQLPKDRFSAERLKGVDSTLKIQPAKLEDSAVYLCASGYPPGLAGGTDTQYFGPGTRLTVL.

The rearrangement joins TRBV19 to TRBJ1-1, with 8 bases identical to TRBD1. Trimming at V came to 1 base and at J to 1 base, leaving 2 bases not matched to a gene. The CDR3 has 15 amino acids. Germline lookup yields CDR1 LNHDA and CDR2 SQIVND (reference sequence). The CDR3 reads CASSIGQGRNTEAFF. The DNA of the CDR3 is TGTGCCAGTAGTATAGGACAGGGGAGGAACACTGAAGCTTTCTTT.

This clonotype was found a few times. V is TRBV27 and J is TRBJ2-3; D uncertain. Per the germline V gene, CDR1 is MNHEY and CDR2 is SMNVEV (reference sequence). The CDR3 consists of 13 residues. Trimming shortened V by 6 bases and J by 4 bases, and 11 bases separated the two germline ends. The CDR3 sequence is CASRPSPPDTQYF. The CDR3, as DNA: TGTGCCAGCAGGCCCTCGCCCCCAGATACGCAGTATTTT.

This clonotype was seen more than once but under ten times. The gene calls are TRBV6-5 and TRBJ2-3; 10 bases align to TRBD2. V was clipped by 2 bases and J by 6 bases; unmatched bases: 2. The germline CDR1 and CDR2 sequences are MNHEY and SVGAGI. This CDR3 contains 14 residues. The CDR3 DNA reads as TGTGCCAGCAGTTACGTAGCGGGAGGTGATACGCAGTATTTT. Protein sequence: CASSYVAGGDTQYF.

This clonotype was found a few times. The V and J genes are TRBV12-3 or TRBV12-4 and TRBJ2-1, with 8 bases fitting TRBD1. There are 14 residues in the CDR3. Trimming took 5 bases from V and 9 from J; bases not matched to a gene: 9. CDR3 sequence: CASSLRLQGGEQFF. For the CDR3, the DNA is TGTGCCAGCAGTCTCAGACTACAGGGGGGTGAGCAGTTCTTC.

J is TRBJ2-1 and V is TRBV9; TRBD2 aligns across 8 bases. Germline loops: CDR1 SGDLS, CDR2 YYNGEE. This CDR3 is 15 amino acids long. The V and J ends lost 2 bases and 7 bases, in that order; junction bases with no gene match: 8. The CDR3 coding sequence is TGTGCCAGCAGCGTTAGCGGGGCCGCGACGAATGAGCAGTTCTTC. This sequence encodes CASSVSGAATNEQFF.

In this sample, this clonotype turned up many times. This chain links TRBV3-1 with TRBJ1-2; TRBD1 might be the D (5 bases). The ends were cut back, 0 bases at V and 6 bases at J, with 14 bases in the middle. CDR3 size: 15 residues. Germline CDR1 is LGHDT and CDR2 is YNNKEL (reference sequence). The chain's CDR3 is CASSQDESREDGYTF. For the CDR3, the DNA is TGTGCCAGCAGCCAAGACGAATCCAGGGAGGATGGCTACACCTTC.

This clonotype turned up a few times. The rearrangement joins TRBV11-2 to TRBJ2-7; D unclear. The CDR3 covers 13 residues. V shed 5 bases and J shed 2 bases, with 10 bases lying between them. CDR1 and CDR2 (germline): SGHAT, FQNNGV. Written as DNA, the CDR3 is TGTGCCAGCAGCAAAGACGCTACCTACGAGCAGTACTTC. The encoded protein is CASSKDATYEQYF.

There are many counts of this clonotype. The rearrangement joins TRBV20-1 to TRBJ2-1, with 8 bases lining up with TRBD1. Germline CDR1 is DFQATT and CDR2 is SNEGSKA (reference sequence). The trim removed 3 bases at V and 7 bases at J, leaving 8 bases unmatched. There are 14 residues in the CDR3. CDR3 amino acids: CSARPWTGQNEQFF. DNA for the CDR3: TGCAGTGCTAGGCCCTGGACAGGGCAGAATGAGCAGTTCTTC.

To note about this clonotype: This may arise from a read error, as a much more abundant clone is one base away. The chain uses TRBV27 and TRBJ2-5, with a possible D match to TRBD1 (6 bases). Germline V CDR1 and CDR2: MNHEY, SMNVEV (reference sequence). Trimming removed 7 bases at V and 5 bases at J, with 26 bases between. This CDR3 has 17 amino acids. This CDR3 is CASTTRGNLAERETQYF. In nucleotides, the CDR3 is TGTGCCAGCACCACCAGGGGTAATCTAGCCGAGAGGGAGACCCAGTACTTC.

Ten or more counts support this clonotype. The gene calls are TRBV11-3 and TRBJ2-5; 8 positions match TRBD2. The germline CDR1 and CDR2 sequences are SGHNT and YENEEA. Unmatched junction bases numbered 4, after V lost 6 bases and J lost 4 bases. CDR3 size: 13 residues. The CDR3 spells CASSLGLAETQYF. The CDR3 DNA is TGTGCCAGCAGTCTCGGACTAGCAGAGACCCAGTACTTC.

The rearrangement joins TRBV29-1 to TRBJ2-7; 11 nucleotides line up with TRBD2. The germline V gene has CDR1 SQVTM and CDR2 ANQGSEA. The CDR3 consists of 16 residues. Trimming at V came to 2 bases and at J to 4 bases, leaving 10 bases not matched to a gene. CDR3 sequence: CSVEFSASGRYYEQYF. The CDR3 DNA reads as TGCAGCGTTGAATTCAGCGCTAGCGGGAGGTATTACGAGCAGTACTTC.

The rearrangement joins TRBV29-1 to TRBJ2-1, with TRBD2 matching 10 bases. J gave up 3 bases and V 7 bases, and 3 bases lay outside the gene matches. The CDR3 covers 13 residues. The germline CDR1 and CDR2 sequences are SQVTM and ANQGSEA. CDR3 region: CSASGRVYNEQFF. CDR3 sequence (DNA): TGCAGCGCCAGCGGGAGGGTCTACAATGAGCAGTTCTTC.

This clonotype was counted only a few times. This chain joins TRBV28 and TRBJ1-2; TRBD1 matches at 7 bases. This CDR3 region has 12 residues. The V gene's germline CDR1 is MDHEN and CDR2 SYDVKM. The J segment lost 12 bases and the V segment lost 5 bases, leaving 9 bases of the junction unmatched. The CDR3 DNA reads as TGTGCCAGCAGTGCTGAGGGCAGGGGGAACACCTTC. Its protein product is CASSAEGRGNTF.

CDR3 sequence reads: CASRESAGGYSGELFF. The CDR3 DNA sequence: TGTGCCAGCAGGGAATCAGCGGGGGGTTATTCCGGGGAGCTGTTTTTT. The chain uses TRBV6-1 and TRBJ2-2; the match to TRBD2 covers 9 bases. Germline trimming cut 6 bases from V and 6 bases from J; bases unmatched to any gene: 11. There are 16 residues in the CDR3. The germline gives CDR1 MNHNS, CDR2 SASEGT.

This clonotype was seen ten or more times. This CDR3 reads CASSQGSLSNQPQHF. CDR3 bases: TGTGCCAGCAGCCAGGGTAGTTTGAGCAATCAGCCCCAGCATTTT. The chain recombines TRBV2 with TRBJ1-5, with D tentatively TRBD1 (5 bases). Germline V gene sequence: CDR1 SNHLY, CDR2 FYNNEI. V was pared by 6 bases and J by 1 base, with 13 bases between. There are 15 residues in the CDR3.

This clonotype occurred many times. This chain links TRBV7-2 with TRBJ2-2; D is unresolved. Germline CDR1 reads SGHTA; CDR2 reads FQGNSA. The CDR3 covers 14 residues. V was cut by 10 bases and J by 1 base, with 13 bases left in between. The CDR3 DNA sequence: TGTGCCACCAACTTTGGGGAGAACACCGGGGAGCTGTTTTTT. This codes for CATNFGENTGELFF.

The genes are TRBV12-3 or TRBV12-4 and TRBJ2-4; D is undetermined. Trimming stripped 1 base from V and 0 bases from J, with 10 bases between. The CDR3 contains 16 residues. The CDR3 reads CASSLGSELAKNIQYF. The CDR3 DNA follows: TGTGCCAGCAGTTTAGGGTCAGAGCTAGCCAAAAACATTCAGTACTTC.

This clonotype was seen a handful of times. A much larger clone sits a single nucleotide away, making a read error possible. The V gene is TRBV2, the J gene TRBJ2-1; possibly TRBD1 or TRBD2 for D (5 bases each). The V end lost 6 bases, the J end lost 4 bases, and 19 bases lay between the germline ends. CDR3 length equals 16 residues. CDR1 and CDR2 from the germline V gene are SNHLY and FYNNEI. CDR3 sequence (DNA): TGTGCCAGCAGCGAGGGACCGGGACCCTTTTACAATGAGCAGTTCTTC. It is translated as CASSEGPGPFYNEQFF.